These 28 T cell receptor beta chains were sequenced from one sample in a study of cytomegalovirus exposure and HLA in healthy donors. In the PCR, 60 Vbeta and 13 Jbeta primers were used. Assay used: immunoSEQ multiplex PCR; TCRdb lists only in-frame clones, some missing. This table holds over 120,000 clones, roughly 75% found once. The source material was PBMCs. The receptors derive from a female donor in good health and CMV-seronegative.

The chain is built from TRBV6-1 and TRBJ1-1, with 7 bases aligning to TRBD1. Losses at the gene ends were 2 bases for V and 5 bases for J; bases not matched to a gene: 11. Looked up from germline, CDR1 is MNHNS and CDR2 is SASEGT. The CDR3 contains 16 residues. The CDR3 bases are TGTGCCAGCAGTGAATTAGGGGGCGCCGGAGGGACTGAAGCTTTCTTT. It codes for CASSELGGAGGTEAFF.

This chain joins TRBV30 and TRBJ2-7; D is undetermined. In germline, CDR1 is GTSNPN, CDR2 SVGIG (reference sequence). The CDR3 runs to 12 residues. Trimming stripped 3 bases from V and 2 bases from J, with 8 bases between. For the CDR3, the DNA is TGTGCCTGGAGATTTACTACCTACGAGCAGTACTTC. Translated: CAWRFTTYEQYF.

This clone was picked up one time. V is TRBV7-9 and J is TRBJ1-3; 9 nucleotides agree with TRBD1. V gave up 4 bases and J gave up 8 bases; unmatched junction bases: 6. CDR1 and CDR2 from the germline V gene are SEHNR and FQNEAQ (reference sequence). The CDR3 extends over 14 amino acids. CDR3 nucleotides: TGTGCCAGCAGCTCAAGGACAGGGGAGGACACCATATATTTT. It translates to CASSSRTGEDTIYF.

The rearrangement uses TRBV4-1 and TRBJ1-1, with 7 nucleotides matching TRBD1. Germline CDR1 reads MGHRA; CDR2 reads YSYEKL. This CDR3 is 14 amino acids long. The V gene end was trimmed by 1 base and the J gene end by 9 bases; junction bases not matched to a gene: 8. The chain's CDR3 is CASSQAGGSLKAFF. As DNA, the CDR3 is TGCGCCAGCAGCCAAGCAGGGGGGAGTTTAAAAGCTTTCTTT.

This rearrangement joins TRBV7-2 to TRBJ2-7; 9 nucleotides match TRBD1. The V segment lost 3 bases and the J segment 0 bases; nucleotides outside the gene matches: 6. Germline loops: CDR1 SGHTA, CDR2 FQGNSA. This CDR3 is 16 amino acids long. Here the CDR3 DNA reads TGTGCCAGCAGCTTCACAGGGGGCCGACTCTCCTACGAGCAGTACTTC. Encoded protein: CASSFTGGRLSYEQYF.

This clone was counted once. CDR3: CASSQDGGGSYEQYF. The CDR3 DNA is TGCGCCAGCAGCCAAGACGGCGGGGGAAGCTACGAGCAGTACTTC. J is TRBJ2-5 and V is TRBV4-3, with 7 bases identical to TRBD2. TRBJ2-7 explains the end of the DNA better; the J call may be wrong. The CDR3 runs 15 residues. CDR1 and CDR2 from the germline V gene are LGHNA and YSLEER.

The CDR3 loop is CASSYRAGGYEQYF. DNA of the CDR3: TGTGCCAGCAGCTATCGGGCAGGGGGCTACGAGCAGTACTTC. This rearrangement joins TRBV5-8 to TRBJ2-7, with 7 bases matching TRBD1. Germline lookup yields CDR1 SGHTS and CDR2 YDEGEE. V was clipped by 3 bases and J by 3 bases; unmatched bases: 6. The CDR3 has 14 residues.

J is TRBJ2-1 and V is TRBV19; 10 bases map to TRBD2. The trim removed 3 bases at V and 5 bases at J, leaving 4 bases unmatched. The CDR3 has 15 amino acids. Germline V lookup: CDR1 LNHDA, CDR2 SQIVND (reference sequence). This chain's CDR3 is CASSILAGVNNEQFF. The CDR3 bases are TGTGCCAGTAGTATTCTAGCGGGAGTTAACAATGAGCAGTTCTTC.

Here the CDR3 reads CASSEQGHNEQFF. Written as DNA, the CDR3 is TGTGCCAGCAGTGAACAGGGGCACAATGAGCAGTTCTTC. This rearrangement joins TRBV6-1 to TRBJ2-1; possibly TRBD1 for D (6 bases). The CDR3 runs to 13 residues. The germline gives CDR1 MNHNS, CDR2 SASEGT. V lost 2 bases and J 5 bases, leaving 7 bases between the germline ends.

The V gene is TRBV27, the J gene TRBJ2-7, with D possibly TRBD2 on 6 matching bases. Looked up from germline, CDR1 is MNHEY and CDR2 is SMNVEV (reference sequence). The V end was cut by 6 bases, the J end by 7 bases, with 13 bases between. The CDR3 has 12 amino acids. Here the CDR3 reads CASSLVGGEQYF. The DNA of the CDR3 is TGTGCCAGCAGCCTTGTGGGAGGTGAGCAGTACTTC.

The DNA of the CDR3 is TGTGCCAGCAGCCTACAGGGTGGGGGCACTGAAGCTTTCTTT. Its translation: CASSLQGGGTEAFF. The chain couples TRBV7-2 to TRBJ1-1; D may be TRBD1 (6 bases). The V gene lost 5 bases and the J gene lost 4 bases, with 14 bases spanning the gap. The CDR3 covers 14 residues. Germline assignment: CDR1 SGHTA and CDR2 FQGNSA.

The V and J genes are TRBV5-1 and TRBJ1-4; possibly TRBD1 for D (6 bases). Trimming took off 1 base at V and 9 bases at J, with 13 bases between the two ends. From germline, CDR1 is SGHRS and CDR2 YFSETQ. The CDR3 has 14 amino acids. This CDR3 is CASSLTSTGKKLFF. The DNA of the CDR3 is TGCGCCAGCAGCTTGACCTCCACAGGGAAAAAACTGTTTTTT.

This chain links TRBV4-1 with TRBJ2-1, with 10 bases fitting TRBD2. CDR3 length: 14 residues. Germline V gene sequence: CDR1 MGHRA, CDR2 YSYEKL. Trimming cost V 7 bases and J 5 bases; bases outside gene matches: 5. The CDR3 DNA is TGCGCCAGCATGATAGCGGGGGGAAACAATGAGCAGTTCTTC. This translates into CASMIAGGNNEQFF.

CDR3 nucleotides: TGTGCCAGCAGTAGACTAGCGGGAATCAATGAGCAGTTCTTC. As protein: CASSRLAGINEQFF. V and J are TRBV7-2 and TRBJ2-1; 11 nucleotides match TRBD2. This CDR3 spans 14 amino acids. Germline assignment: CDR1 SGHTA and CDR2 FQGNSA. V dropped 6 bases and J dropped 6; count of bases not matched to a gene: 4.

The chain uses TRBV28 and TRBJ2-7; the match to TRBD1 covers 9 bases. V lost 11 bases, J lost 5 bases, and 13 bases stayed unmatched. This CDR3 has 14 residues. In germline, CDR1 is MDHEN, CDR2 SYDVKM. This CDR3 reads CAGKGGQGGNEQYF. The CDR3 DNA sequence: TGTGCCGGCAAGGGGGGACAGGGCGGCAACGAGCAGTACTTC.

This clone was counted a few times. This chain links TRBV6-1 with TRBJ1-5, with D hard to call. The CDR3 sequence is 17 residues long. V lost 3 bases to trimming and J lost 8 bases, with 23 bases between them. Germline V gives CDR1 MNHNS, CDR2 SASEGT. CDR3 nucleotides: TGTGCCAGCAGTGATGACCCCACTGGGCCCCTCCAGGAGCCCCAGCATTTT. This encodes CASSDDPTGPLQEPQHF.

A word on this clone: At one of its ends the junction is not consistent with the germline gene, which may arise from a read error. For the CDR3, the DNA is TGTGCCAGCAGCGAAGGACAGGCCCTGAGCTCCTATAATTCACCCCTCCACTTT. This encodes CASSEGQALSSYNSPLHF. The chain has TRBV2 and TRBJ1-6; 7 nucleotides agree with TRBD1. Germline CDR1 SNHLY, CDR2 FYNNEI. The CDR3 runs to 18 residues.

The CDR3 DNA is TGTGCCTGGAGTGAGGGAGTAGGCTCCTACGAGCAGTACTTC. This codes for CAWSEGVGSYEQYF. The chain uses TRBV30 and TRBJ2-7, with D perhaps TRBD2 (5 bases). Trimming removed 1 base at V and 0 bases at J, with 10 bases between. Germline V CDR1 and CDR2: GTSNPN, SVGIG (reference sequence). CDR3 length equals 14 residues.

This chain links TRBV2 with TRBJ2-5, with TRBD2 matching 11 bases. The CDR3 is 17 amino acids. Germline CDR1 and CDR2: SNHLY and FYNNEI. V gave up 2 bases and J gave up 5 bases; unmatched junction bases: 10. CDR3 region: CASSETGSGRAGETQYF. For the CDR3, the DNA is TGTGCCAGCAGTGAAACGGGTAGCGGGAGGGCCGGTGAGACCCAGTACTTC.

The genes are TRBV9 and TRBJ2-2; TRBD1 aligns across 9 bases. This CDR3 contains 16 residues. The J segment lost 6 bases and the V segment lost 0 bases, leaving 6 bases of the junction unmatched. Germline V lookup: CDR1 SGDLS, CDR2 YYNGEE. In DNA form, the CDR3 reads TGTGCCAGCAGCGTAGGGGACAGGGTTGTTCCCGGGGAGCTGTTTTTT. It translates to CASSVGDRVVPGELFF.

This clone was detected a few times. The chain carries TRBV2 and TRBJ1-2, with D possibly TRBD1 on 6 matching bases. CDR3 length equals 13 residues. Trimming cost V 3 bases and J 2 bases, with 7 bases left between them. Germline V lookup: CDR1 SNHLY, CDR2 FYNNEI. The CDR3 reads CASSEDRNYGYTF. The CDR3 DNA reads TGTGCCAGCAGTGAGGACAGAAACTATGGCTACACCTTC.

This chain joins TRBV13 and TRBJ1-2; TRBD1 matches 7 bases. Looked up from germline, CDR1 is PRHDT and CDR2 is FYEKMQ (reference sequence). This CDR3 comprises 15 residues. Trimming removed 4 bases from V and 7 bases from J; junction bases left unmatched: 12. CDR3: CASSSRGQHQFGYTF. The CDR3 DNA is TGTGCCAGCAGCTCTAGGGGGCAGCACCAGTTTGGCTACACCTTC.

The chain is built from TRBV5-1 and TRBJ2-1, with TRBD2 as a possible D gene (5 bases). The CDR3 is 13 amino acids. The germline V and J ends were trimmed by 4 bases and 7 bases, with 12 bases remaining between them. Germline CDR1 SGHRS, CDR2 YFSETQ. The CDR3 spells CASSLDGENEQFF. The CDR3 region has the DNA TGCGCCAGCAGCCTCGACGGGGAAAATGAGCAGTTCTTC.

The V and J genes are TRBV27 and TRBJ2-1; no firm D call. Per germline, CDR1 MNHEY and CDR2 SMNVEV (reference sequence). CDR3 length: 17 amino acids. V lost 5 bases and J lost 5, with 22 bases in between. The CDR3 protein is CASSAVFLGSMNNEQFF. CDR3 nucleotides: TGTGCCAGCAGTGCCGTTTTTCTAGGTTCGATGAACAATGAGCAGTTCTTC.

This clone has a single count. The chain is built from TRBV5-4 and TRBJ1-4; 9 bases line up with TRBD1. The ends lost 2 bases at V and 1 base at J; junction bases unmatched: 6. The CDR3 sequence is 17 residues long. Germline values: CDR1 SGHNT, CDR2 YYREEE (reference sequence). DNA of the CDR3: TGTGCCAGCAGCTTCGGGACAGGGCGAGGAACTAATGAAAAACTGTTTTTT. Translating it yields CASSFGTGRGTNEKLFF.

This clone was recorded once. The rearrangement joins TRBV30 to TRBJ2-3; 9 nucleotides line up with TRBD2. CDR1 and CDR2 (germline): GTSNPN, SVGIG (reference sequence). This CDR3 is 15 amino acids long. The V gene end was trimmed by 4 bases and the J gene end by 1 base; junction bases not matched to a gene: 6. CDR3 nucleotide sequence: TGTGCCTGGAATGCAGCGGGAGGAGGCACAGATACGCAGTATTTT. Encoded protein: CAWNAAGGGTDTQYF.

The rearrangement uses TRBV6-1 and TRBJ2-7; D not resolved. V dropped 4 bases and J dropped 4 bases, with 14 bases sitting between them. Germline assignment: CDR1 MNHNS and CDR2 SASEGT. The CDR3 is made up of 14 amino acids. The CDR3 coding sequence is TGTGCCAGCAGTGGCACCGGTTCTGTTTACGAGCAGTACTTC. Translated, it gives CASSGTGSVYEQYF.

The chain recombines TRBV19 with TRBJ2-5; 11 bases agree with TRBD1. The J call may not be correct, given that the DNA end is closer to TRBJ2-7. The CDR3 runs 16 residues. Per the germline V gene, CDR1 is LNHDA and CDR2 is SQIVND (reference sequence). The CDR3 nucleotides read TGTGCCAGTAGTATCGGACAGGGGGCACAGCCCTACGAGCAGTACTTC. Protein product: CASSIGQGAQPYEQYF.